One sample yielded the 8 T cell receptor beta chains listed below, sequenced in a study of human T cells and chemical hapten exposure. TCRdb used MiXCR to reprocess the RACE reads, holding one entry per CDR3 protein. The sample records fewer than 400,000 distinct CDR3 sequences, approximately 6.3% being singletons. Indicated time point: patch test 1, 2 weeks after DPC sensitization. Treatment defined: therapeutic diphenylcyclopropenone sensitization with weekly scalp DPC. Sequenced material: whole blood, taken in connection with sensitization to the hapten diphenylcyclopropenone (DPC). All receptors come from a woman under 30 with alopecia areata. Some clones in this sample may be carry-over from other donors' samples.

This clonotype was found many times. The rearrangement uses TRBV12-3 or TRBV12-4 and TRBJ2-1; 13 bases match TRBD2. This CDR3 spans 16 amino acids. V lost 4 bases and J lost 5; bases outside the gene matches: 5. CDR3 bases: TGTGCCAGCAGTTGGTCCGGGACTAGCGGGGACAATGAGCAGTTCTTC. Residues: CASSWSGTSGDNEQFF.

There are a few counts of this clonotype. The J gene is TRBJ2-2, the V gene TRBV3-1; D is ambiguous. V lost 1 base and J 6 bases, leaving 15 bases between the germline ends. CDR1 is LGHDT and CDR2 is YNNKEL in the germline V gene (reference sequence). The CDR3 runs 16 residues. CDR3 coding DNA: TGTGCCAGCAGCCAAGGGGTAACGGCCGGAGCCGGGGAGCTGTTTTTT. This sequence encodes CASSQGVTAGAGELFF.

This clonotype occurred a few times. The chain employs TRBV24-1 and TRBJ2-2, with TRBD2 as a possible D gene (5 bases). There are 13 residues in the CDR3. Trimming took 6 bases from V and 5 from J, leaving 9 bases between them. Germline CDR1 reads KGHDR; CDR2 reads SFDVKD. The CDR3 here is CATSPGMTGELFF. The CDR3 bases are TGTGCCACCAGTCCCGGGATGACCGGGGAGCTGTTTTTT.

This clonotype was recorded at least ten times. The chain links TRBV13 to TRBJ2-3; D is possibly TRBD2 (6 bases). This CDR3 has 13 residues. CDR1 and CDR2 from the germline V gene are PRHDT and FYEKMQ (reference sequence). The V end was cut by 6 bases, the J end by 4 bases, with 11 bases between. This CDR3 reads CASRVPSADTQYF. The CDR3 DNA follows: TGTGCCAGCAGAGTCCCTAGCGCAGATACGCAGTATTTT.

This clonotype has more than one count but fewer than ten. The chain has TRBV20-1 and TRBJ2-6, with a weak D call TRBD1 (6 bases). The V and J ends lost 1 base and 0 bases respectively, with 19 bases between them. CDR1 DFQATT and CDR2 SNEGSKA come from the germline V gene (reference sequence). The CDR3 sequence is 19 residues long. The CDR3 is CSARVPGQALISGANVLTF. The CDR3 region has the DNA TGCAGTGCTAGAGTCCCGGGACAAGCACTTATCTCTGGGGCCAACGTCCTGACTTTC.

In this sample, this clonotype turned up many times. The chain joins TRBV18 to TRBJ1-3, with a tentative D call TRBD1 (6 bases). V lost 8 bases to trimming and J lost 0 bases, with 14 bases between them. This CDR3 region has 15 residues. Germline assignment: CDR1 KGHSH and CDR2 LQKENI. The CDR3 loop reads CASSPTGSSGNTIYF. The CDR3 nucleotides are TGTGCCAGCAGTCCTACAGGGAGCTCTGGAAACACCATATATTTT. Using reference TRBV18 and TRBJ1-3 for the parts outside the CDR3, the full variable domain is NAGVMQNPRHLVRRRGQEARLRCSPMKGHSHVYWYRQLPEEGLKFMVYLQKENIIDESGMPKERFSAEFPKEGPSILRIQQVVRGDSAAYFCASSPTGSSGNTIYFGEGSWLTVV.

J is TRBJ2-7 and V is TRBV10-3; D remains ambiguous. CDR3 length: 12 amino acids. The V end was cut by 4 bases, the J end by 7 bases, with 11 bases between. Per germline, CDR1 ENHRY and CDR2 SYGVKD. The chain's CDR3 is CAISGPAEEQYF. DNA of the CDR3: TGTGCCATCAGTGGCCCGGCGGAAGAGCAGTACTTC.

This clonotype was counted between two and nine times. V gene TRBV6-6 combines with J gene TRBJ1-1, with 7 bases that match TRBD1. V lost 2 bases, J lost 0 bases, and 9 bases stayed unmatched. This CDR3 region has 17 residues. CDR1 and CDR2 from the germline V gene are MNHNY and SVGAGI (reference sequence). The CDR3 loop is CASSYPVTGPLNTEAFF. The CDR3 bases are TGTGCCAGCAGTTACCCCGTGACAGGGCCCCTGAACACTGAAGCTTTCTTT.